This TCR beta chain came from a study of control samples from healthy donors and cancer patients. The CDR3 totals 15 residues. V lost 0 bases and J 7 bases, leaving 13 bases between the germline ends. CDR1 SGHRS and CDR2 YFSETQ come from the germline V gene. Libraries were prepared by immunoSEQ multiplex PCR; TCRdb keeps only in-frame clonotypes and omits some of them. The sample includes 150,000 to 200,000 clones, over 85% of them seen just once. Sequencing was performed on blood. This chain links TRBV5-1 with TRBJ2-2; no firm D call. The receptor's source is a man under 40 in good health. CDR3 amino acids: CASSLDGPRIGELFF. CDR3 DNA sequence: TGCGCCAGCAGCTTGGACGGCCCTAGAATCGGGGAGCTGTTTTTT.